This T cell receptor beta chain stems from a study of blood T cell repertoires in COVID-19. Study overall: Acute and convalescent COVID-19 specimens originated in the United States, Italy and Spain.

This clone showed up just a few times. Original processing notes: From reference gene primer amplification, estimates of nucleated cell counts were derived. Sequencing used immunoSEQ multiplex PCR; TCRdb keeps in-frame clones, though not all of them. V and J calls and clone size are copied from that table; D and trimming were computed from the DNA. The sample has about 200,000 clones, 82% seen once. The J segment lost 4 bases and the V segment lost 1 base, leaving 0 bases of the junction unmatched. Germline V CDR1 and CDR2: SQVTM, ANQGSEA. The CDR3 has 14 amino acids. The J gene is TRBJ2-2, the V gene TRBV29-1; TRBD1 aligns across 10 bases. This sequence originates from a woman in her 70s with COVID-19, enrolled during active disease. What was sequenced was peripheral blood. The CDR3 DNA is TGCAGCGTTGAAGGGACAGGGGGCACCGGGGAGCTGTTTTTT. It specifies CSVEGTGGTGELFF.